This T cell receptor (beta chain) was captured in a study of Ad26.COV2.S vaccination and SARS-CoV-2 variants. Looking at the study overall: Intramuscularly, Ad26.COV2.S was given either once or twice, 56 days apart.

Between the trimmed V and J ends, which lost 6 bases and 4 bases, there was a span of 12 bases. The CDR3 sequence is 13 residues long. Germline V lookup: CDR1 SQVTM, CDR2 ANQGSEA. Measured with immunoSEQ multiplex PCR; TCRdb has only the in-frame clones, and not every one. The sample contains almost 400,000 clones, around nine tenths of which appear only once. Treatment described: around 19 received Ad26.COV2.S at low or high dose, single or two shots; 5 received placebo; per-sample allocation not given. Samples came from day 63 after the first vaccine or placebo injection. This receptor was taken from a person aged 18-65 years who received the Ad26.COV2.S COVID-19 vaccine or a placebo. The chain has TRBV29-1 and TRBJ2-2; weak D call: TRBD1 (6 bases). This sample comprised peripheral blood, obtained in a trial of Ad26.COV2.S vaccine versus placebo. The CDR3 DNA reads TGCAGCGTGGCTTGGACAGCCACCGGGGAGCTGTTTTTT. Amino acids: CSVAWTATGELFF.